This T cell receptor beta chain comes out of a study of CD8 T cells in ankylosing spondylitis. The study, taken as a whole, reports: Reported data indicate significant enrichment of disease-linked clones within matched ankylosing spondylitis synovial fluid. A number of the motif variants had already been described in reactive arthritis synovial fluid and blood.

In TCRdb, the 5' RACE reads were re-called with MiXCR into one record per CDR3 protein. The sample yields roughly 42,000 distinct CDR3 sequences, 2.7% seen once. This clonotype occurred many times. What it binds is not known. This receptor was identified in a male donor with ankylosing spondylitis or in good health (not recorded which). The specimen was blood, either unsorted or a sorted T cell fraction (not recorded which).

The CDR3 loop reads CASSVLTKANYGYTF. In DNA, the CDR3 is TGTGCCAGCAGCGTATTGACGAAAGCTAACTATGGCTACACCTTC. The chain uses TRBV9 and TRBJ1-2; D gene uncertain. From germline, CDR1 is SGDLS and CDR2 YYNGEE. The V end lost 1 base, the J end lost 0 bases, and 10 bases lay between the germline ends. The CDR3 covers 15 residues.